What follows describes a single TCR beta chain. Its antigen is as yet unknown. With V trimmed by 2 bases and J by 3 bases, 8 bases remained unmatched. CDR1 SGHNT and CDR2 YYREEE come from the germline V gene (reference sequence). This CDR3 is built from 16 residues. This sample was taken from a study of CD8+ T cells in alopecia areata. Study-wide results and limits: Normal scalp had lower clonality than lesional scalp, with alopecia totalis/universalis lesions showing this most strongly. Scalp samples also yield sequences from resident alphabeta T cells of normal skin.

TCR sequencing used cDNA made by reverse transcription of extracted RNA. Produced via immunoSEQ multiplex PCR; TCRdb's table is partial and in-frame only. The profile covers roughly 140,000 clones, with roughly 60% appearing a single time and 36% taken by the ten largest. PBMC-derived CD4+ and CD8+ T cells were sorted. Material for sequencing was CD8+ T cells sorted from blood. The sequence came from a human donor in good health. V is TRBV5-4 and J is TRBJ2-5, with 9 bases that match TRBD2. Written as DNA, the CDR3 is TGTGCCAGCAGCTTCTTACAACTAGCGGGCAAAGAGACCCAGTACTTC. Translated, it gives CASSFLQLAGKETQYF. Supplemented by reference TRBV5-4 and TRBJ2-5, the full variable domain reads ETGVTQSPTHLIKTRGQQVTLRCSSQSGHNTVSWYQQALGQGPQFIFQYYREEENGRGNFPPRFSGLQFPNYSSELNVNALELDDSALYLCASSFLQLAGKETQYFGPGTRLLVL.